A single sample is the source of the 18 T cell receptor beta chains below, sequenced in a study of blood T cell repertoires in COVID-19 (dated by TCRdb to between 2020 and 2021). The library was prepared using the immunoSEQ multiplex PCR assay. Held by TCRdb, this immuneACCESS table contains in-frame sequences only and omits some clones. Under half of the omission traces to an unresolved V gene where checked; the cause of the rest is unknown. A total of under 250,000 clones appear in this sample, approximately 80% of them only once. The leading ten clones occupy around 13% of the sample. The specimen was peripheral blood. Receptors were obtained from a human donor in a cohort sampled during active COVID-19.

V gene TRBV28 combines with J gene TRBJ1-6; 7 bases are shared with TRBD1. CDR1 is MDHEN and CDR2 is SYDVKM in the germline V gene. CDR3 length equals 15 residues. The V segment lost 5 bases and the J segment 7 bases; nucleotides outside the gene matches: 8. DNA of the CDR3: TGTGCCAGCAGTATCCCACAGGGGAGGAATTCACCCCTCCACTTT. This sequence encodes CASSIPQGRNSPLHF.

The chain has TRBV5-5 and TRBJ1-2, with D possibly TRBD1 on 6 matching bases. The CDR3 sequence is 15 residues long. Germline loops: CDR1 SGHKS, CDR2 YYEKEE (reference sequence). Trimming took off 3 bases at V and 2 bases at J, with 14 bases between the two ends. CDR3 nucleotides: TGTGCCAGCAGCTATATTGACAGGCCCAACTATGGCTACACCTTC. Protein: CASSYIDRPNYGYTF.

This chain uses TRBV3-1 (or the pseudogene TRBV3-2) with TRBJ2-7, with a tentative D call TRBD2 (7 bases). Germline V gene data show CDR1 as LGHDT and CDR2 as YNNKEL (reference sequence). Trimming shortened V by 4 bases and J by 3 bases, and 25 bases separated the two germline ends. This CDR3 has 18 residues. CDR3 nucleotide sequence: TGTGCCAGCAGCCGAGGGGGGGGGCCTCCTTCCAAATACTACGAGCAGTACTTC. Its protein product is CASSRGGGPPSKYYEQYF.

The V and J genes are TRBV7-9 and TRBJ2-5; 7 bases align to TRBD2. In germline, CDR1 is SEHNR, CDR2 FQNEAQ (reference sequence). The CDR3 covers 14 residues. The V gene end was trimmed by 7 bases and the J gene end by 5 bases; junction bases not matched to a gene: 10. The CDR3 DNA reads TGTGCCAGCACCCCGGGAGGAGCATGGGAGACCCAGTACTTC. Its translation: CASTPGGAWETQYF.

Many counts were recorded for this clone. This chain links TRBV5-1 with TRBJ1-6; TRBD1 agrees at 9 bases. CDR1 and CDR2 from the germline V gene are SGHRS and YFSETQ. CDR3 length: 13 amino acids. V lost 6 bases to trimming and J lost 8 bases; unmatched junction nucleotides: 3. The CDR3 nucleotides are TGCGCCAGCACACGGGACAGGGATTCACCCCTCCACTTT. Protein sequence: CASTRDRDSPLHF.

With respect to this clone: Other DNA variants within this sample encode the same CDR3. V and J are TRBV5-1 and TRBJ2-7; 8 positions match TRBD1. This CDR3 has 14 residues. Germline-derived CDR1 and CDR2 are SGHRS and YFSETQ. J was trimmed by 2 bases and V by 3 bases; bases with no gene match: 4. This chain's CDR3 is CASSSGTGTYEQYF. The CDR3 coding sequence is TGCGCCAGCAGCTCCGGGACAGGTACCTACGAGCAGTACTTC.

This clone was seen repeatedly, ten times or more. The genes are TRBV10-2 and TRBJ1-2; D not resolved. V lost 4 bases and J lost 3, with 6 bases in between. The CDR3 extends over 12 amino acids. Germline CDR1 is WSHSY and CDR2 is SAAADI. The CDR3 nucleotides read TGCGCCAGCAGTGGTCCCGACTATGGCTACACCTTC. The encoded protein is CASSGPDYGYTF.

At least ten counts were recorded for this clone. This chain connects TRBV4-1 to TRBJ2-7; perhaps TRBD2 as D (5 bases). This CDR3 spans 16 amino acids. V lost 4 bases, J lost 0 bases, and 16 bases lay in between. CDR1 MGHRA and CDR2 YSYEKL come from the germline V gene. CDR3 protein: CASSLQGGGSSYEQYF. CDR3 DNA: TGCGCCAGCAGCCTCCAAGGAGGCGGATCCTCCTACGAGCAGTACTTC.

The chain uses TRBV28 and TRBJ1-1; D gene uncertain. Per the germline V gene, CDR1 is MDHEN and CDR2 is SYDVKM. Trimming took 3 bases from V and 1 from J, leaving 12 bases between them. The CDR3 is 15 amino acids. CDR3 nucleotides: TGTGCCAGCAGTTTCGACTTCCGATGGAACACTGAAGCTTTCTTT. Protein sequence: CASSFDFRWNTEAFF.

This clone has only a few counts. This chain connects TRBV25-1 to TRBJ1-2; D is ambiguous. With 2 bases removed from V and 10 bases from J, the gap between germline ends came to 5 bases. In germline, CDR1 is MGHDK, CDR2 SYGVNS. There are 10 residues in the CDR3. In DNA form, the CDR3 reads TGTGCCAGCAGTGAAGAGTTCTACACCTTC. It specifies CASSEEFYTF.

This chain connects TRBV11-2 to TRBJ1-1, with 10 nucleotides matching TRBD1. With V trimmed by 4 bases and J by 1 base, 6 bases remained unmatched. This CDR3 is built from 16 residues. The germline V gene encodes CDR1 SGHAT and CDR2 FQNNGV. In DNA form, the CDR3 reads TGTGCCAGCAGCTCTGGGACAGGGGCCTCGAACACTGAAGCTTTCTTT. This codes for CASSSGTGASNTEAFF.

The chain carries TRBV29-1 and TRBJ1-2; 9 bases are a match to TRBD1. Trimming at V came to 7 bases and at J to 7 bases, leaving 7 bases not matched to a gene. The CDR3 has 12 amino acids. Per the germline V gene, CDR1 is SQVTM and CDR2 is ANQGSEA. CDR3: CSGGTGPGGYTF. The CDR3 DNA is TGCAGCGGAGGGACAGGGCCCGGTGGCTACACCTTC.

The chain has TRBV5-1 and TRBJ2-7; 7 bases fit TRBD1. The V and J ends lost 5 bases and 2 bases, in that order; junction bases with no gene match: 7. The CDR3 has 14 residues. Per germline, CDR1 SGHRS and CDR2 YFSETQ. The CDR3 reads CASSSRQGAYEQYF. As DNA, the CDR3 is TGCGCCAGCAGTAGCAGGCAGGGGGCCTACGAGCAGTACTTC.

The CDR3 region has the DNA TGTGCCAGCAGCCAAGATGCAAGCGGGCTTTACGAGCAGTACTTC. Amino acid sequence: CASSQDASGLYEQYF. This chain links TRBV3-1 (or the pseudogene TRBV3-2) with TRBJ2-7; tentatively, D is TRBD2 (6 bases). CDR3 length: 15 residues. V lost 0 bases, J lost 4 bases, and 13 bases lay in between. Germline V gene lookup returns CDR1 LGHDT and CDR2 YNNKEL (reference sequence).

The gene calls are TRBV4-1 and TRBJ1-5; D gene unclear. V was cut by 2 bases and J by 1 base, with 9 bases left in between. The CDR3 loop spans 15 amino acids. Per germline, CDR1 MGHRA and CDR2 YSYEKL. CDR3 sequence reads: CASSQSLGSNQPQHF. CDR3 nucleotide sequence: TGCGCCAGCAGCCAATCATTGGGCAGCAATCAGCCCCAGCATTTT.

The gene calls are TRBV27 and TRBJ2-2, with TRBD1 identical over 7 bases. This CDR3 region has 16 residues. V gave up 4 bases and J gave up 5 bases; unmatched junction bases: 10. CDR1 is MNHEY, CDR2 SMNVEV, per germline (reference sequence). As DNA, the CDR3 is TGTGCCAGCAGTTCACGCGTCACAGGGGTTACCGGGGAGCTGTTTTTT. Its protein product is CASSSRVTGVTGELFF.

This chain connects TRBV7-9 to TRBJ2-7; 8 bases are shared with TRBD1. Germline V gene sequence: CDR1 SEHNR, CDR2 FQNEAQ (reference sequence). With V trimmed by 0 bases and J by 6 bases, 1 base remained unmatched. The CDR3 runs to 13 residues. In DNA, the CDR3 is TGTGCCAGCAGCTTAGCGCAGGGGGCCGAGCAGTACTTC. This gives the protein CASSLAQGAEQYF.

The CDR3 DNA follows: TGTGCCATCAGTGCTGGGGGGTTTAGGGATTCTGGAAACACCATATATTTT. Its protein is CAISAGGFRDSGNTIYF. This sequence joins TRBV10-3 and TRBJ1-3; a possible D gene is TRBD1 (5 bases). Germline loops: CDR1 ENHRY, CDR2 SYGVKD. Trimming shortened V by 4 bases and J by 1 base, and 17 bases separated the two germline ends. The CDR3 runs to 17 residues.